The 8 T cell receptor beta chains below were found in one sample sequenced in a study of blood T cell repertoires in COVID-19. Sequencing used immunoSEQ multiplex PCR; TCRdb keeps in-frame clones, though not all of them. The table includes 100,000 to 150,000 clones, 88% detected once. The sequenced material came from peripheral blood. These receptor sequences come from a human donor in a cohort sampled during active COVID-19.

The rearrangement links TRBV12-3 or TRBV12-4 to TRBJ2-7; TRBD1 matches 7 bases. J was trimmed by 0 bases and V by 6 bases; bases with no gene match: 2. This CDR3 is built from 13 residues. The CDR3 sequence is CASRGQPSYEQYF. DNA for the CDR3: TGTGCCAGCAGGGGACAGCCCTCCTACGAGCAGTACTTC.

V usage is TRBV15 and J usage is TRBJ2-3; 8 bases match TRBD1. CDR3 size: 15 residues. Germline V CDR1 and CDR2: LNHNV, YYDKDF (reference sequence). After removal of 5 bases from V and 1 base from J, the junction contained 5 bases not matched to a gene. The CDR3 DNA reads as TGTGCCACCAGCCCGCGGACAGGGCGCACAGATACGCAGTATTTT. It encodes CATSPRTGRTDTQYF.

The chain recombines TRBV7-9 with TRBJ2-7, with TRBD1 matching over 7 bases. The germline gives CDR1 SEHNR, CDR2 FQNEAQ (reference sequence). The ends lost 6 bases at V and 4 bases at J; junction bases unmatched: 6. The CDR3 is 13 residues long. The CDR3 sequence is CASRSGTAYEQYF. The CDR3 DNA reads TGTGCCAGCAGGTCCGGGACAGCTTACGAGCAGTACTTC.

This chain joins TRBV20-1 and TRBJ1-2, with TRBD1 identical over 7 bases. Germline CDR1 DFQATT, CDR2 SNEGSKA (reference sequence). J gave up 4 bases and V 3 bases, and 2 bases lay outside the gene matches. The CDR3 is 12 amino acids. The CDR3 protein is CSASDRAYGYTF. As DNA, the CDR3 is TGCAGTGCTAGTGACAGGGCCTATGGCTACACCTTC.

This chain links TRBV4-1 with TRBJ1-3; D is undetermined. The CDR3 runs to 15 residues. Trimming pared 2 bases from V and 3 bases from J, leaving 11 bases between. Germline CDR1 MGHRA, CDR2 YSYEKL. DNA for the CDR3: TGCGCCAGCAGCCAATCACAACAGTATGGAAACACCATATATTTT. Encoded protein: CASSQSQQYGNTIYF.

J is TRBJ2-7 and V is TRBV19, with 7 bases lining up with TRBD2. Germline V CDR1 and CDR2: LNHDA, SQIVND (reference sequence). The CDR3 covers 14 residues. After removal of 3 bases from V and 5 bases from J, the junction contained 7 bases not matched to a gene. CDR3 nucleotides: TGTGCCAGTAGTATGGGGCCCACTAGCGACGAGCAGTACTTC. Translation gives CASSMGPTSDEQYF.

This sequence joins TRBV24-1 and TRBJ1-5; D is perhaps TRBD1 (6 bases). The CDR3 is 16 amino acids. V was shortened by 5 bases and J by 4 bases, with 17 bases between the two germline ends. The germline V gene has CDR1 KGHDR and CDR2 SFDVKD. The CDR3 is CATSASWGGPNQPQHF. CDR3 in DNA: TGTGCCACCAGTGCCTCTTGGGGGGGCCCTAATCAGCCCCAGCATTTT.

This clone came up once. The rearrangement links TRBV24-1 to TRBJ2-7; 8 bases align to TRBD2. CDR3 length: 17 amino acids. Trimming removed 4 bases from V and 1 base from J; junction bases left unmatched: 11. Germline V CDR1 and CDR2: KGHDR, SFDVKD. The CDR3 DNA reads TGTGCCACCAGTGACGCCGGGCCGGGGGGGGTGTCCTACGAGCAGTACTTC. Amino acids: CATSDAGPGGVSYEQYF.